Each of the 5 T cell receptor beta chains below was sequenced from the same sample in a study of shared T cell receptors in the human thymus. Clones were read by immunoSEQ multiplex PCR, and TCRdb kept only the in-frame ones, dropping some. The sample holds about 380,000 clones, 95% seen once. The source material was thymocytes. Receptor source: a human donor.

The V call is TRBV18, the J call TRBJ2-7; maybe TRBD1 (6 bases). Germline CDR1 reads KGHSH; CDR2 reads LQKENI. V was cut by 0 bases and J by 6 bases, with 15 bases left in between. This CDR3 contains 15 residues. CDR3 in amino acids: CASSPPSRGHFEQYF. The CDR3 DNA reads TGTGCCAGCTCACCACCGTCCAGGGGTCATTTCGAGCAGTACTTC. The full variable domain, in which reference TRBV18 and TRBJ2-7 provide the parts outside the CDR3, is NAGVMQNPRHLVRRRGQEARLRCSPMKGHSHVYWYRQLPEEGLKFMVYLQKENIIDESGMPKERFSAEFPKEGPSILRIQQVVRGDSAAYFCASSPPSRGHFEQYFGPGTRLTVT.

The rearrangement joins TRBV28 to TRBJ2-7; D is undetermined. This CDR3 has 14 residues. Trimming took off 3 bases at V and 11 bases at J, with 20 bases between the two ends. From germline, CDR1 is MDHEN and CDR2 SYDVKM. CDR3 protein: CASSFTAPGRPEYF. For the CDR3, the DNA is TGTGCCAGCAGTTTTACCGCCCCTGGACGCCCAGAGTACTTC.

V gene TRBV6-6 combines with J gene TRBJ2-5; D remains unclear. Germline values: CDR1 MNHNY, CDR2 SVGAGI (reference sequence). The length of the CDR3 is 13 residues. V was cut by 6 bases and J by 2 bases, with 10 bases left in between. The CDR3 region has the DNA TGTGCCAGCAGCGGGCGAACTCAAGAGACCCAGTACTTC. Its protein product is CASSGRTQETQYF.

The V gene is TRBV28, the J gene TRBJ1-6, with D tentatively TRBD1 (5 bases). Germline CDR1 reads MDHEN; CDR2 reads SYDVKM. The CDR3 contains 15 residues. V lost 10 bases to trimming and J lost 6 bases, with 19 bases between them. CDR3 amino acids: CATRESGHLNSPLHF. In DNA form, the CDR3 reads TGTGCCACGAGAGAATCTGGACACCTTAATTCACCCCTCCACTTT.

The genes are TRBV4-2 and TRBJ1-1; D may be TRBD1 (5 bases). Germline CDR1 is LGHNA and CDR2 is YNFKEQ. CDR3 size: 14 residues. Trimming left V 1 base short and J 8 bases short, with 14 bases between. DNA of the CDR3: TGTGCCAGCAGCCAAGTGGTGTCAGACAGAGAAGCTTTCTTT. Translation: CASSQVVSDREAFF.